The 17 T cell receptor beta chains below all came from one sample that was sequenced in a study of blood T cell repertoires in COVID-19. Sequencing was performed with immunoSEQ multiplex PCR; in TCRdb, only in-frame clones are kept and a portion is missing. The sample holds about 270,000 clones, over 75% seen once. The sample comprised PBMCs or T cells enriched from blood (not recorded which). These receptors were collected from a woman aged 25 to 39 who had recovered from COVID-19.

This chain joins TRBV9 and TRBJ1-1; no reliable D call. The CDR3 has 16 amino acids. Germline V gene lookup returns CDR1 SGDLS and CDR2 YYNGEE. Deletions cut 4 bases from V and 3 bases from J, with 19 bases between. The CDR3 is CASSKTGIEGYTEAFF. The CDR3 region has the DNA TGTGCCAGCAGCAAGACGGGGATCGAAGGGTACACTGAAGCTTTCTTT.

This sequence joins TRBV6-1 and TRBJ2-1; 8 bases agree with TRBD2. V lost 0 bases, J lost 3 bases, and 4 bases stayed unmatched. The CDR3 runs to 16 residues. Germline V gene sequence: CDR1 MNHNS, CDR2 SASEGT. The CDR3 DNA sequence: TGTGCCAGCAGTGAAGCCCGCGGGAGGAACTACAATGAGCAGTTCTTC. Its protein product is CASSEARGRNYNEQFF.

The table lists this clone with a count of one. The chain uses TRBV29-1 and TRBJ1-3, with unresolved D. V was shortened by 4 bases and J by 1 base, with 11 bases between the two germline ends. This CDR3 spans 14 amino acids. Germline values: CDR1 SQVTM, CDR2 ANQGSEA. The CDR3 DNA follows: TGCAGCGTTGTCTCTGGCATATCTGGAAACACCATATATTTT. Residues: CSVVSGISGNTIYF.

The chain links TRBV5-1 to TRBJ1-1; the match to TRBD1 covers 7 bases. Unmatched junction bases numbered 7, after V lost 4 bases and J lost 1 base. CDR1 is SGHRS, CDR2 YFSETQ, per germline. The CDR3 has 15 residues. The CDR3 DNA is TGCGCCAGCAGCCTTCGGACAGGTCCGAACACTGAAGCTTTCTTT. It yields the protein CASSLRTGPNTEAFF.

The chain carries TRBV7-2 and TRBJ1-6; D perhaps matches TRBD1 (5 bases). Germline V CDR1 and CDR2: SGHTA, FQGNSA. V lost 1 base and J lost 10, with 8 bases in between. The CDR3 totals 13 residues. This CDR3 is CASSLDGGSPLHF. The CDR3, as DNA: TGTGCCAGCAGCTTAGATGGGGGGTCACCCCTCCACTTT.

The chain couples TRBV6-5 to TRBJ2-1; D is possibly TRBD2 (5 bases). CDR3 length equals 13 residues. CDR1 is MNHEY, CDR2 SVGAGI, per germline. V was clipped by 8 bases and J by 6 bases, with 14 bases between them. As DNA, the CDR3 is TGTGCCAGCCTCAGGCCAGGAGGCAATGAGCAGTTCTTC. Protein: CASLRPGGNEQFF.

This clone came up a few times. V and J are TRBV14 and TRBJ2-1; 7 positions match TRBD2. Germline values: CDR1 SGHDN, CDR2 FVKESK. The CDR3 has 16 residues. With 1 base clipped from V and 7 bases from J, the junction kept 10 bases outside the gene matches. The DNA for the CDR3 is TGTGCCAGCAGCCAAGGAAGGGCGGGGGTCTGGAATGAGCAGTTCTTC. This translates into CASSQGRAGVWNEQFF.

The J gene is TRBJ1-3, the V gene TRBV6-6, with no clear D. This CDR3 is 14 amino acids long. Trimming stripped 6 bases from V and 0 bases from J, with 9 bases between. Germline V gives CDR1 MNHNY, CDR2 SVGAGI (reference sequence). The CDR3 protein is CASSRDFSGNTIYF. In DNA form, the CDR3 reads TGTGCCAGCAGCCGAGACTTCTCTGGAAACACCATATATTTT.

The chain combines TRBV3-1 (or the pseudogene TRBV3-2) with TRBJ2-3, with TRBD1 matching 10 bases. The CDR3 consists of 15 residues. CDR1 and CDR2 from the germline V gene are LGHDT and YNNKEL (reference sequence). Trimming cost V 4 bases and J 3 bases; bases outside gene matches: 4. Here the CDR3 DNA reads TGTGCCAGCAGCCCTTGGACAGGGGGAACAGATACGCAGTATTTT. Translation: CASSPWTGGTDTQYF.

The rearrangement joins TRBV9 to TRBJ1-1; TRBD1 matches at 7 bases. CDR3 length: 15 residues. Germline V lookup: CDR1 SGDLS, CDR2 YYNGEE. V lost 5 bases to trimming and J lost 4 bases; unmatched junction nucleotides: 11. Written as DNA, the CDR3 is TGTGCCAGCAGTTCCTGGTCCTCAGGGGGCACTGAAGCTTTCTTT. Translation gives CASSSWSSGGTEAFF.

This clone was seen only once. This chain connects TRBV19 to TRBJ2-5, with D uncertain. V shed 6 bases and J shed 5 bases, with 25 bases lying between them. The CDR3 consists of 17 residues. CDR1 and CDR2 (germline): LNHDA, SQIVND (reference sequence). The CDR3: CASSTAQGWPPGETQYF. CDR3 coding DNA: TGTGCCAGTAGCACGGCTCAAGGATGGCCACCCGGGGAGACCCAGTACTTC.

This clone was counted between two and nine times. The J gene is TRBJ1-3, the V gene TRBV5-1; 7 bases are a match to TRBD1. CDR1 is SGHRS and CDR2 is YFSETQ in the germline V gene. Trimming removed 4 bases from V and 4 bases from J; junction bases left unmatched: 8. CDR3 length: 15 residues. The chain's CDR3 is CASSQTGATGNTIYF. CDR3 DNA sequence: TGCGCCAGCAGCCAAACAGGGGCGACCGGAAACACCATATATTTT.

The rearrangement joins TRBV27 to TRBJ2-7; D call uncertain. The germline V gene encodes CDR1 MNHEY and CDR2 SMNVEV (reference sequence). CDR3 size: 14 residues. Trimming removed 4 bases from V and 3 bases from J, with 13 bases in between. CDR3 nucleotides: TGTGCCAGCAGTTACGACTTCCGAAACTACGAGCAGTACTTC. Protein product: CASSYDFRNYEQYF.

V usage is TRBV3-1 (or the pseudogene TRBV3-2) and J usage is TRBJ1-1; 7 bases match TRBD1. This CDR3 is built from 20 residues. The V segment lost 4 bases and the J segment 0 bases; nucleotides outside the gene matches: 20. The germline V gene has CDR1 LGHDT and CDR2 YNNKEL (reference sequence). The CDR3, as DNA: TGTGCCAGCAGCCTTAGCCCATCGACAGGGAAGGTTTACATGAACACTGAAGCTTTCTTT. This encodes CASSLSPSTGKVYMNTEAFF.

This rearrangement joins TRBV6-5 to TRBJ2-1; 12 nucleotides line up with TRBD2. V gave up 4 bases and J gave up 6 bases; unmatched junction bases: 4. The CDR3 is 15 amino acids. Germline V gene data show CDR1 as MNHEY and CDR2 as SVGAGI. DNA of the CDR3: TGTGCCAGCAGTTCGACTAGCGGGAGAGCCAATGAGCAGTTCTTC. This translates into CASSSTSGRANEQFF.

The chain is built from TRBV27 and TRBJ1-2; D is possibly TRBD1 (5 bases). V gave up 5 bases and J gave up 4 bases, with 20 bases separating them. The CDR3 is 16 residues long. The germline V gene has CDR1 MNHEY and CDR2 SMNVEV (reference sequence). CDR3 protein: CASSPTLGREFYGYTF. The DNA for the CDR3 is TGTGCCAGCAGTCCGACGCTTGGCAGGGAATTCTATGGCTACACCTTC.

V gene TRBV19 combines with J gene TRBJ2-4, with 12 bases matching TRBD2. V shed 5 bases and J 6 bases; nucleotides not matched to a gene: 17. The CDR3 runs to 19 residues. Germline V gene data show CDR1 as LNHDA and CDR2 as SQIVND (reference sequence). CDR3 residues: CASSAIPTSGSYWRNIQYF. Written as DNA, the CDR3 is TGTGCCAGTAGTGCAATCCCGACTAGCGGGAGTTACTGGAGAAACATTCAGTACTTC.